This entry lists 28 T cell receptor beta chains sequenced from one sample in a study of CD8 T cells in ankylosing spondylitis. MiXCR, run by TCRdb on the 5' RACE reads, gives a single entry per CDR3 protein. The table shows roughly 68,000 distinct CDR3 sequences, with roughly 6.1% occurring only once. The sequencing sample was made of synovial fluid, either unsorted or a sorted T cell fraction (not recorded which). These receptors were obtained from a male donor with ankylosing spondylitis.

This clonotype showed up many times. The chain uses TRBV11-2 and TRBJ2-1; D gene uncertain. Germline CDR1 SGHAT, CDR2 FQNNGV. The CDR3 spans 15 residues. V was shortened by 2 bases and J by 10 bases, with 18 bases between the two germline ends. The CDR3 protein is CASSLRADRPTEQFF. The CDR3 bases are TGTGCCAGCAGCTTACGGGCAGATCGTCCCACGGAGCAGTTCTTC.

A word on this clonotype: One end of the junction does not line up with germline, which may come from a read error. This chain joins TRBV3-1 and TRBJ1-5; 11 nucleotides agree with TRBD1. Germline CDR1 LGHDT, CDR2 YNNKEL (reference sequence). This CDR3 has 15 residues. The CDR3 sequence: CASSQRTGGNQPQHF. CDR3 sequence (DNA): TGTGCCAGCAGCCAGAGGACAGGGGGCAACCAGCCCCAGCATTTT.

This clonotype occurred many times. The chain carries TRBV7-6 and TRBJ2-7, with 7 bases aligning to TRBD1. After removal of 5 bases from V and 0 bases from J, the junction contained 7 bases not matched to a gene. Per germline, CDR1 SGHVS and CDR2 FNYEAQ. This CDR3 comprises 15 residues. The CDR3 spells CASSPHGTASYEQYF. For the CDR3, the DNA is TGTGCCAGCAGCCCGCACGGGACAGCCTCCTACGAGCAGTACTTC.

This clonotype is categorized as large. The genes are TRBV2 and TRBJ2-1; 10 bases map to TRBD2. This CDR3 region has 14 residues. The V and J ends lost 4 bases and 8 bases, in that order; junction bases with no gene match: 5. In germline, CDR1 is SNHLY, CDR2 FYNNEI. The CDR3 sequence: CASSADLAGDEQFF. CDR3 nucleotides: TGTGCCAGCAGTGCTGACCTAGCGGGGGATGAGCAGTTCTTC.

This clonotype has ten or more counts. This chain connects TRBV28 to TRBJ2-3; D remains unclear. This CDR3 is 11 amino acids long. CDR1 MDHEN and CDR2 SYDVKM come from the germline V gene. The V and J ends lost 5 bases and 9 bases respectively, with 9 bases between them. The CDR3 reads CASSETRTQYF. CDR3 in DNA: TGTGCCAGCAGTGAAACTCGAACGCAGTATTTT. Together with reference TRBV28 and TRBJ2-3, the CDR3 gives the full variable domain: DVKVTQSSRYLVKRTGEKVFLECVQDMDHENMFWYRQDPGLGLRLIYFSYDVKMKEKGDIPEGYSVSREKKERFSLILESASTNQTSMYLCASSETRTQYFGPGTRLTVL.

Here the CDR3 reads CASSLISGAASTDTQYF. In DNA form, the CDR3 reads TGCGCCAGCAGCTTGATAAGTGGAGCGGCAAGCACAGATACGCAGTATTTT. The rearrangement links TRBV5-1 to TRBJ2-3; TRBD2 is a possible D gene (5 bases). The CDR3 runs 17 residues. Germline CDR1 reads SGHRS; CDR2 reads YFSETQ. The V gene lost 1 base and the J gene lost 0 bases, with 15 bases spanning the gap.

This clonotype was picked up a small number of times. This rearrangement joins TRBV27 to TRBJ1-6; no definite D call. This CDR3 region has 14 residues. The germline V gene has CDR1 MNHEY and CDR2 SMNVEV (reference sequence). V lost 4 bases to trimming and J lost 6 bases, with 10 bases between them. The CDR3 region is CASSSRSSNSPLHF. The DNA for the CDR3 is TGTGCCAGCAGTTCGAGGAGTAGTAATTCACCCCTCCACTTT.

This clonotype is deemed medium-sized (0.01 to 0.1%). The rearrangement uses TRBV7-3 and TRBJ1-1, with D possibly being TRBD1 (6 bases). The CDR3 loop spans 13 amino acids. The V end was cut by 4 bases, the J end by 1 base, with 7 bases between. Germline CDR1 is SGHTA and CDR2 is FQGTGA. The DNA of the CDR3 is TGTGCCAGCAGCTCACAGGGGAACACTGAAGCTTTCTTT. It is translated as CASSSQGNTEAFF.

This chain joins TRBV28 and TRBJ2-7; D gene uncertain. V lost 9 bases to trimming and J lost 1 base, with 13 bases between them. The CDR3 length is 13 residues. Germline loops: CDR1 MDHEN, CDR2 SYDVKM. CDR3 sequence reads: CASKRLVSYEQYF. In DNA, the CDR3 is TGTGCCAGTAAGAGGCTGGTTTCCTACGAGCAGTACTTC.

The sample holds many counts of this clonotype. The chain joins TRBV29-1 to TRBJ2-2; TRBD1 matches at 8 bases. CDR3 length: 15 amino acids. Trimming removed 6 bases from V and 8 bases from J; junction bases left unmatched: 14. Germline values: CDR1 SQVTM, CDR2 ANQGSEA. CDR3 loop: CSVGSSNRGVGELFF. In DNA form, the CDR3 reads TGCAGCGTGGGATCCTCAAACAGGGGGGTGGGGGAGCTGTTTTTT.

The sample holds a few counts of this clonotype. This chain uses TRBV5-6 with TRBJ2-7; D is undetermined. With 1 base removed from V and 3 bases from J, the gap between germline ends came to 14 bases. This CDR3 is 15 amino acids long. Germline CDR1 is SGHDT and CDR2 is YYEEEE. The CDR3 nucleotides read TGTGCCAGCAGCTTGCCTAAGTTCACTTTCTACGAGCAGTACTTC. This translates into CASSLPKFTFYEQYF.

This clonotype showed up just a few times. V is TRBV6-2 or TRBV6-3 and J is TRBJ2-7; D is unclear. The V gene lost 2 bases and the J gene lost 3 bases, with 5 bases spanning the gap. This CDR3 region has 12 residues. The germline gives CDR1 MNHEY, CDR2 SVGEGT. CDR3 in DNA: TGTGCCAGCAGTTACGCCAGCTACGAGCAGTACTTC. This codes for CASSYASYEQYF.

This clonotype was counted many times. V gene TRBV12-3 or TRBV12-4 combines with J gene TRBJ1-6; unclear D gene. The CDR3 runs to 14 residues. V shed 7 bases and J shed 6 bases, with 13 bases lying between them. CDR3 residues: CASNQIGINSPLHF. The CDR3 coding sequence is TGTGCCAGCAACCAAATAGGGATTAATTCACCCCTCCACTTT.

The CDR3 nucleotides read TGTGCCAGCAGCTTAGGGGTTTGGACGCTACAAGAGACCCAGTACTTC. Protein sequence: CASSLGVWTLQETQYF. The chain employs TRBV11-3 and TRBJ2-5; D gene unclear. Trimming left V 1 base short and J 2 bases short, with 14 bases between. The V gene's germline CDR1 is SGHNT and CDR2 YENEEA. This CDR3 is built from 16 residues.

This clonotype showed up just a few times. The rearrangement links TRBV7-3 to TRBJ2-7; 7 bases are a match to TRBD2. The CDR3 totals 15 residues. Germline loops: CDR1 SGHTA, CDR2 FQGTGA. Trimming at V came to 3 bases and at J to 2 bases, leaving 7 bases not matched to a gene. The CDR3 protein is CASSLGPGGTYEQYF. The CDR3 DNA sequence: TGTGCCAGCAGCTTGGGCCCGGGGGGAACCTACGAGCAGTACTTC.

A note on this clonotype: A much larger clone differs by one base, so this may be a read error. The chain recombines TRBV27 with TRBJ2-7; 9 nucleotides line up with TRBD1. Germline CDR1 and CDR2: MNHEY and SMNVEV (reference sequence). This CDR3 comprises 14 residues. CDR3 in amino acids: CVSSFGQGNYEQYF. The CDR3 DNA is TGTGTCAGCAGTTTTGGACAGGGGAATTACGAGCAGTACTTC.

V and J are TRBV10-3 and TRBJ2-7, with 12 bases aligning to TRBD2. The CDR3 is made up of 14 amino acids. The V gene end was trimmed by 5 bases and the J gene end by 5 bases; junction bases not matched to a gene: 4. Germline CDR1 is ENHRY and CDR2 is SYGVKD. The CDR3: CAISLAGGLDEQYF. CDR3 DNA sequence: TGTGCCATCAGTCTAGCGGGAGGGCTAGACGAGCAGTACTTC.

This clonotype occurred many times. The chain joins TRBV20-1 to TRBJ2-1; the D is unclear. CDR1 and CDR2 from the germline V gene are DFQATT and SNEGSKA (reference sequence). This CDR3 contains 15 residues. V was shortened by 4 bases and J by 2 bases, with 15 bases between the two germline ends. CDR3 amino acids: CSATPFPGTYNEQFF. CDR3 bases: TGCAGTGCTACTCCATTCCCGGGCACCTACAATGAGCAGTTCTTC.

This clonotype was picked up many times. The chain recombines TRBV12-3 or TRBV12-4 with TRBJ2-1; weak D call: TRBD2 (6 bases). V lost 6 bases and J lost 9, with 21 bases in between. The length of the CDR3 is 15 residues. As DNA, the CDR3 is TGTGCCAGCAGAAGTATCGAGGGGCGGGGCGGTGAGCAGTTCTTC. Protein sequence: CASRSIEGRGGEQFF.

This clonotype was picked up many times. The V gene is TRBV29-1, the J gene TRBJ2-1, with TRBD1 identical over 10 bases. This CDR3 has 15 amino acids. CDR1 and CDR2 (germline): SQVTM, ANQGSEA. J gave up 7 bases and V 4 bases, and 10 bases lay outside the gene matches. DNA of the CDR3: TGCAGCGTTGGTCCCGGGACAGGGGTTAATAATGAGCAGTTCTTC. This codes for CSVGPGTGVNNEQFF.

This clonotype was picked up many times. V is TRBV5-1 and J is TRBJ1-5; no clear D gene. Germline V gives CDR1 SGHRS, CDR2 YFSETQ. CDR3 length: 15 residues. V was trimmed by 3 bases and J by 11 bases, leaving 21 bases between them. CDR3 coding DNA: TGCGCCAGCAGCTCGACGGAGGGCGATGGGCGGACCCAGCATTTT. This codes for CASSSTEGDGRTQHF.

This clonotype came up a few times. The rearrangement links TRBV5-1 to TRBJ1-2; maybe TRBD1 (5 bases). The germline V gene has CDR1 SGHRS and CDR2 YFSETQ. The germline V and J ends were trimmed by 0 bases and 3 bases, with 9 bases remaining between them. The CDR3 has 14 residues. CDR3 amino acids: CASSLGRGDYGYTF. The CDR3 coding sequence is TGCGCCAGCAGCTTGGGCCGGGGGGACTATGGCTACACCTTC.

The chain combines TRBV20-1 with TRBJ2-1; 11 nucleotides agree with TRBD2. CDR1 is DFQATT, CDR2 SNEGSKA, per germline (reference sequence). CDR3 length: 15 amino acids. V was clipped by 6 bases and J by 6 bases; unmatched bases: 10. This CDR3 reads CSAYQLAGAGNEQFF. CDR3 nucleotide sequence: TGCAGTGCCTATCAACTAGCGGGAGCCGGCAATGAGCAGTTCTTC.

The gene calls are TRBV7-3 and TRBJ2-7; D remains unclear. This CDR3 region has 14 residues. The V end lost 2 bases, the J end lost 5 bases, and 13 bases lay between the germline ends. Germline loops: CDR1 SGHTA, CDR2 FQGTGA. The CDR3 DNA follows: TGTGCCAGCAGCTTAGGCAGTAGTCCCAACGAGCAGTACTTC. This encodes CASSLGSSPNEQYF.

The chain recombines TRBV20-1 with TRBJ1-1; no definite D call. The CDR3 runs 12 residues. Trimming pared 6 bases from V and 2 bases from J, leaving 10 bases between. Germline-derived CDR1 and CDR2 are DFQATT and SNEGSKA (reference sequence). CDR3 loop: CSALVGNTEAFF. The CDR3 nucleotides read TGCAGTGCACTTGTGGGCAACACTGAAGCTTTCTTT.

This clonotype was seen repeatedly, ten times or more. The CDR3 spells CASTDNMNTEAFF. DNA for the CDR3: TGTGCCAGCACCGACAACATGAACACTGAAGCTTTCTTT. The J gene is TRBJ1-1, the V gene TRBV6-2 or TRBV6-3; D unclear. This CDR3 region has 13 residues. V lost 7 bases to trimming and J lost 0 bases, with 9 bases between them. Germline CDR1 and CDR2: MNHEY and SVGEGT.

The chain uses TRBV12-3 or TRBV12-4 and TRBJ2-5; the match to TRBD1 covers 9 bases. The length of the CDR3 is 14 residues. The junction had 6 bases not matched to a gene; V was cut back by 5 bases and J by 5 bases. CDR3 amino acids: CASSITGTGETQYF. The CDR3 region has the DNA TGTGCCAGCAGTATAACCGGGACAGGGGAGACCCAGTACTTC.

Many counts were recorded for this clonotype. The chain couples TRBV6-1 to TRBJ2-1, with 13 bases identical to TRBD2. CDR3 length equals 20 residues. Germline V gene lookup returns CDR1 MNHNS and CDR2 SASEGT. With V trimmed by 0 bases and J by 2 bases, 10 bases remained unmatched. The CDR3 loop is CASSEAHGTSGILTYNEQFF. The CDR3 DNA sequence: TGTGCCAGCAGTGAAGCGCATGGGACTAGCGGGATACTAACCTACAATGAGCAGTTCTTC.